This T cell receptor (beta chain) was retrieved from a study of molecular identifiers for immune sequencing clone quantification. V lost 5 bases, J lost 7 bases, and 9 bases lay in between. Germline CDR1 is MNHNS and CDR2 is SASEGT. The CDR3 is made up of 12 amino acids. This clonotype was seen a few times. MiXCR was run by TCRdb on the PCR reads, yielding one entry per CDR3 protein. The sample lists tens of thousands of distinct CDR3 sequences; roughly a fifth were seen once. This receptor was obtained from a human donor in good health. Some libraries in this study had Jurkat cell RNA spiked in. Sample: naive CD8+ T cells from blood, with Jurkat cell RNA spiked in. Regarding subset: FACS-sorted CD8+CD4-CCR7+CD45RA+ naive T cells. The V gene is TRBV6-1, the J gene TRBJ2-1; D uncertain. CDR3 sequence reads: CASSLGWNEQFF. CDR3 nucleotides: TGTGCCAGCAGTCTCGGCTGGAATGAGCAGTTCTTC.